The T cell receptor beta chain described here comes from a study of shared clonotypes between healthy human individuals (TCRdb year 2020). Study-level background: Three men and a couple of women, aged 18 to 49 years, made up the cohort. Per donor, three plates each were used for CD4 naive and CD4 memory, two for CD8 naive, and one for CD8 memory. To estimate repertoire size and how much clonotype sharing occurs between individuals, the study deeply sequenced the blood TCR repertoires of about 5 healthy adults. To increase sequencing depth and limit assay-specific biases, TCR repertoire library preparation and sequencing were carried out by different laboratories using diverse techniques. Between about 0.85 and 8.9 billion PBMCs per donor were obtained by leukapheresis.

General study outcomes and caveats: Higher generation probabilities were observed for clonotypes shared by all four sorted-subset donors than for non-shared clonotypes. Incomplete sequencing was indicated by rarefaction of sorted-subset datasets, despite the large sequencing depth. Because the study included a small number of donors, the genetic and exposure-history diversity represented was limited. Sampling was restricted to blood, and TCR repertoires in tissue are likely to differ from TCR repertoires in blood. Approximately 5% of naive CD4, roughly 3.5% of naive CD8, approximately 2.2% of memory CD4, and approximately 0.39% of memory CD8 clonotypes were shared across several donors. Pairwise subsampling indicated that sequencing depth was expected to affect the degree of clonotype sharing among donors. Larger estimated clonotype richness was generally found for naive subsets than for memory subsets.

On this clone itself: No cognate antigen has been identified for it. One base away there is no much larger clone; base qualities are not given.

Using the deep immunoSEQ assay, multiplex PCR amplified TCR CDR3 regions from genomic DNA. For each cell subset, the extracted genomic DNA was distributed evenly across all wells of several immunoSEQ 96-well plates, and each plate served as one replicate. Each replicate PCR for sorted subsets received about 220 ng genomic DNA, equal to roughly 30,000 T cell genomes. Purified libraries were quantified with a Qubit 3.0 fluorometer, sized on a Bioanalyzer 2100, and re-quantified with the KAPA Library Quantification kit. A separate single-read 150-cycle Illumina NextSeq 550 flow cell was used to sequence each immunoSEQ 96-well plate. In the source study's methods: The immunoSEQ output contained only junctional sequences without quality scores, so filtering could not match that applied to full-length reads. Sequences were annotated with PyIR, a Python wrapper for IgBLAST v1.9, using IMGT germline references to assign V/J genes and CDR3. Any read was removed if the V/J assignment was weak (E-value above 1e-6), the CDR3 was missing, or the read contained stop codons, out-of-frame junctions, or ambiguous translated residues. V3J clonotypes were defined as sequences sharing an identical inferred V gene, J gene, and CDR3 amino acid sequence. Percentage overlap between repertoires was calculated by dividing the number of shared unique clonotypes by the size of the smaller repertoire. Three approaches were used to assess repertoire richness: RTK rarefaction, the Chao1 estimator, and Recon v2.1 estimates of unobserved clonotypes. For all TCRbeta clonotypes obtained by the gDNA method from a few donors, generation probabilities were computed with OLGA. Drawn from immuneACCESS, this table holds only the in-frame rearrangements with V and J called that TCRdb kept. Clones are partly lost; checked studies trace under half to an unresolved V gene and leave the rest unexplained. That table supplies the V and J calls and clone size; D and trimming were determined from the DNA. The sample profile shows some 1,100,000 clones; about 80% of them were found once. Clones ranked in the top ten supply approximately 0.5% of the sample.

The donors were healthy, HIV-negative adults with no recently reported acute infections or vaccinations. All donors were Caucasian adults living in Nashville, Tennessee, USA. CD4+ T cells were enriched through magnetic negative selection, after which naive cells were positively selected on CD45RA and the remaining negative fraction served as the memory subset. After blood collection by leukapheresis, PBMCs were isolated using Ficoll-Histopaque density gradient centrifugation and then cryopreserved in the vapor phase of liquid nitrogen. Analytical flow cytometry was used to check the purity and quantity of each magnetically sorted T cell population. From each sorted fraction, genomic DNA was isolated and quantified by UV absorbance on a Nanodrop 2000c. Reading from cysteine to phenylalanine, the CDR3 counts 15 amino acids. Left in the record is the CDR3 DNA by itself, 45 bases read in frame from the first base. The germline V gene supplies CDR1 SGHRS and CDR2 YFSETQ. At the junction V is shortened by 6 bases and J by 2 bases, with 17 bases in between.

The sequenced material came from memory CD4+ T cells from PBMCs. The cell subset or site label corresponds to: CD45RA-negative fraction. This receptor chain uses TRBV5-1 and TRBJ1-1; TRBD1 might be the D gene, on 6 matching bases. The origin of this receptor is a young man in good health. Some clones in this sample may be carry-over from other donors' samples. The CDR3 amino acid sequence is: CASTDSTGLNTEAFF. The nucleotide sequence is TGCGCCAGCACTGATTCGACAGGACTTAACACTGAAGCTTTCTTT.